The 31 T cell receptor beta chains below were found in one sample sequenced in a study of T-cell memory formation after mild COVID-19. Using its own MiXCR run on the 5' RACE reads, TCRdb lists one record per CDR3 protein. The table has roughly 5,000 distinct CDR3 sequences, under 55% seen once; the top ten hold around 2.5%. The sample comprised PBMCs or a T cell subset sorted from them (not recorded which). Every receptor here comes from an adult who had mild COVID-19 (a few samples of this study predate the infection). Cell type and time point are not known.

In its sample, this clonotype is medium-sized. The J gene is TRBJ2-1, the V gene TRBV5-1, with unresolved D. Per germline, CDR1 SGHRS and CDR2 YFSETQ. Trimming left V 2 bases short and J 10 bases short, with 10 bases between. This CDR3 spans 12 amino acids. The CDR3 DNA reads TGCGCCAGCAGCTTATCCAGGCGAGAGCAGTTCTTC. Translated, it gives CASSLSRREQFF.

The V gene is TRBV2, the J gene TRBJ2-3; the match to TRBD1 covers 9 bases. The germline V gene encodes CDR1 SNHLY and CDR2 FYNNEI. There are 12 residues in the CDR3. Germline trimming cut 6 bases from V and 7 bases from J; bases unmatched to any gene: 2. The CDR3 DNA sequence: TGTGCCAGCAGGGGACAGGGAAATACGCAGTATTTT. Translated: CASRGQGNTQYF.

The V gene is TRBV4-3, the J gene TRBJ2-2; D ambiguous. CDR1 is LGHNA and CDR2 is YSLEER in the germline V gene. The CDR3 sequence is 15 residues long. Trimming took 0 bases from V and 1 from J, leaving 6 bases between them. The CDR3 sequence is CASSQEELNTGELFF. CDR3 sequence (DNA): TGCGCCAGCAGCCAAGAGGAATTGAACACCGGGGAGCTGTTTTTT.

This clonotype is medium-sized by share. V usage is TRBV18 and J usage is TRBJ2-7, with D perhaps TRBD1 or TRBD2 (5 bases each). V was cut by 3 bases and J by 7 bases, with 13 bases left in between. Germline values: CDR1 KGHSH, CDR2 LQKENI. This CDR3 region has 13 residues. This chain's CDR3 is CASSPRAGREQYF. CDR3 in DNA: TGTGCCAGCTCACCGAGAGCAGGGAGAGAGCAGTACTTC.

This clonotype rates as medium-sized. The chain recombines TRBV6-5 with TRBJ1-2; tentatively, D is TRBD1 (5 bases). Germline lookup yields CDR1 MNHEY and CDR2 SVGAGI. This CDR3 has 13 amino acids. V shed 4 bases and J shed 4 bases, with 10 bases lying between them. This chain's CDR3 is CASSFSGTYGYTF. The CDR3, as DNA: TGTGCCAGCAGTTTCTCAGGGACCTATGGCTACACCTTC.

This clonotype qualifies as medium-sized. The CDR3 region has the DNA TGTGCCAGCAGCTTACTTGGGAACACCGGGGAGCTGTTTTTT. The encoded protein is CASSLLGNTGELFF. The rearrangement uses TRBV7-3 and TRBJ2-2; D remains unclear. With 2 bases removed from V and 1 base from J, the gap between germline ends came to 5 bases. Germline CDR1 reads SGHTA; CDR2 reads FQGTGA. The CDR3 runs 14 residues.

By share, this clonotype ranks as medium-sized. The gene calls are TRBV11-2 and TRBJ2-2; D not resolved. The CDR3 consists of 14 residues. The germline CDR1 and CDR2 sequences are SGHAT and FQNNGV. V was cut by 5 bases and J by 4 bases, with 11 bases left in between. CDR3 region: CASSPYPSTGELFF. The CDR3 DNA follows: TGTGCCAGCAGCCCCTATCCGAGCACCGGGGAGCTGTTTTTT.

By share, this clonotype ranks as medium-sized. J is TRBJ2-5 and V is TRBV29-1, with D hard to call. Germline V gene data show CDR1 as SQVTM and CDR2 as ANQGSEA. The V gene lost 5 bases and the J gene lost 2 bases, with 9 bases spanning the gap. The CDR3 has 12 amino acids. CDR3 bases: TGCAGCGTTTGGCAGACTCAAGAGACCCAGTACTTC. Encoded protein: CSVWQTQETQYF.

Within the sample, this clonotype is medium-sized. CDR3 in DNA: TGTGCCAGCAGTCCCCTGAGGGGGGGAAACATTCAGTACTTC. Amino acids: CASSPLRGGNIQYF. This chain uses TRBV21-1 with TRBJ2-4; the table's TRBD1 call for D was not verified on the DNA. TRBV21-1 is recorded as a pseudogene. The CDR3 runs to 14 residues.

This clonotype is categorized as medium-sized (0.01 to 0.1%). This chain links TRBV20-1 with TRBJ1-4; 8 nucleotides align to TRBD1. In germline, CDR1 is DFQATT, CDR2 SNEGSKA (reference sequence). J lost 10 bases, V lost 0 bases, and 16 bases had no gene match. The CDR3 length is 17 residues. The CDR3 nucleotides are TGCAGTGCTAGAGATCAGGGGGCGGTTTTGGAGTTCGGAAAACTGTTTTTT. Residues: CSARDQGAVLEFGKLFF.

This clonotype is medium-sized within its sample. The chain joins TRBV5-4 to TRBJ1-2; D is uncertain. The V gene's germline CDR1 is SGHNT and CDR2 YYREEE (reference sequence). Trimming took 3 bases from V and 2 from J, leaving 14 bases between them. The CDR3 spans 15 residues. CDR3 sequence reads: CASSYGIRENYGYTF. DNA of the CDR3: TGTGCCAGCAGCTATGGGATACGGGAAAACTATGGCTACACCTTC.

In its sample, this clonotype was seen once. The rearrangement links TRBV5-1 to TRBJ1-5, with 7 bases fitting TRBD1. The CDR3 runs to 15 residues. Germline CDR1 is SGHRS and CDR2 is YFSETQ. V was pared by 0 bases and J by 3 bases, with 3 bases of the junction left unmatched. Here the CDR3 reads CASSLEGQYNQPQHF. Here the CDR3 DNA reads TGCGCCAGCAGCTTGGAGGGACAGTACAATCAGCCCCAGCATTTT.

This clonotype rates as medium-sized. This chain uses TRBV5-1 with TRBJ2-5, with 14 nucleotides matching TRBD2. The CDR3 has 17 residues. Per the germline V gene, CDR1 is SGHRS and CDR2 is YFSETQ. V gave up 4 bases and J gave up 5 bases; unmatched junction bases: 10. The CDR3 sequence is CASSPGLAGATQETQYF. In nucleotides, the CDR3 is TGCGCCAGCAGCCCGGGACTAGCGGGGGCTACCCAGGAGACCCAGTACTTC. The variable domain in full, with the rest retrieved from reference TRBV5-1 and TRBJ2-5, is KAGVTQTPRYLIKTRGQQVTLSCSPISGHRSVSWYQQTPGQGLQFLFEYFSETQRNKGNFPGRFSGRQFSNSRSEMNVSTLELGDSALYLCASSPGLAGATQETQYFGPGTRLLVL.

This clonotype is judged medium-sized. CDR3 protein: CASSLSLRHNQPQHF. CDR3 nucleotide sequence: TGTGCCAGCAGTTTAAGTCTCAGACACAATCAGCCCCAGCATTTT. The rearrangement uses TRBV28 and TRBJ1-5, with D unresolved. The CDR3 is 15 residues long. The ends were cut back, 2 bases at V and 3 bases at J, with 11 bases in the middle. CDR1 and CDR2 (germline): MDHEN, SYDVKM. Using reference TRBV28 and TRBJ1-5 for the parts outside the CDR3, the full variable domain is DVKVTQSSRYLVKRTGEKVFLECVQDMDHENMFWYRQDPGLGLRLIYFSYDVKMKEKGDIPEGYSVSREKKERFSLILESASTNQTSMYLCASSLSLRHNQPQHFGDGTRLSIL.

By sample fraction, this clonotype is medium-sized (0.01 to 0.1%). This chain uses TRBV19 with TRBJ2-1; D is uncertain. V was cut by 0 bases and J by 2 bases, with 2 bases left in between. The CDR3 has 13 amino acids. CDR1 is LNHDA, CDR2 SQIVND, per germline (reference sequence). The CDR3 here is CASSIDAYNEQFF. CDR3 bases: TGTGCCAGTAGTATAGACGCCTACAATGAGCAGTTCTTC. Using reference TRBV19 and TRBJ2-1 for the parts outside the CDR3, the full variable domain is DGGITQSPKYLFRKEGQNVTLSCEQNLNHDAMYWYRQDPGQGLRLIYYSQIVNDFQKGDIAEGYSVSREKKESFPLTVTSAQKNPTAFYLCASSIDAYNEQFFGPGTRLTVL.

This chain links TRBV7-3 with TRBJ2-1; 12 nucleotides align to TRBD2. The length of the CDR3 is 15 residues. The ends lost 5 bases at V and 5 bases at J; junction bases unmatched: 4. Germline V gene data show CDR1 as SGHTA and CDR2 as FQGTGA. CDR3 amino acids: CASSLGLAGNNEQFF. The CDR3 DNA sequence: TGTGCCAGCAGCCTTGGACTAGCGGGGAACAATGAGCAGTTCTTC.

This clonotype is termed medium-sized. The chain employs TRBV2 and TRBJ1-5; D is unresolved. Germline CDR1 SNHLY, CDR2 FYNNEI. Trimming took off 6 bases at V and 10 bases at J, with 13 bases between the two ends. This CDR3 is built from 12 residues. In nucleotides, the CDR3 is TGTGCCAGCAGAGAACGGAGGGCACCCCAGCATTTT. Its protein product is CASRERRAPQHF.

The CDR3 nucleotides are TGTGCCAGCAGGGCGCCGGGGTCTGGAAACACCATATATTTT. Its protein product is CASRAPGSGNTIYF. The rearrangement joins TRBV12-3 or TRBV12-4 to TRBJ1-3; D not certain. V was shortened by 6 bases and J by 1 base, with 10 bases between the two germline ends. CDR3 length: 14 residues.

This chain uses TRBV5-1 with TRBJ2-1, with a tentative D call TRBD2 (7 bases). V lost 7 bases, J lost 10 bases, and 21 bases lay in between. Germline V gives CDR1 SGHRS, CDR2 YFSETQ. The CDR3 loop spans 14 amino acids. CDR3 DNA sequence: TGCGCCAGCGCTCAGACGGGGGGCTTTGGGGAGCAGTTCTTC. Translating it yields CASAQTGGFGEQFF.

The J gene is TRBJ2-1, the V gene TRBV5-5; 12 bases line up with TRBD2. With V trimmed by 4 bases and J by 4 bases, 3 bases remained unmatched. The V gene's germline CDR1 is SGHKS and CDR2 YYEKEE (reference sequence). This CDR3 spans 15 amino acids. In DNA, the CDR3 is TGTGCCAGCAGCGTAGGACTAGCGGGGTACAATGAGCAGTTCTTC. It specifies CASSVGLAGYNEQFF.

The chain recombines TRBV5-1 with TRBJ2-5, with D possibly matching TRBD1 (5 bases). Germline values: CDR1 SGHRS, CDR2 YFSETQ. The V gene lost 1 base and the J gene lost 4 bases, with 8 bases spanning the gap. This CDR3 comprises 13 residues. The chain's CDR3 is CASSLMQGETQYF. CDR3 bases: TGCGCCAGCAGCTTGATGCAGGGAGAGACCCAGTACTTC.

This clonotype was seen once. The rearrangement joins TRBV9 to TRBJ2-2; no clear D. Germline-derived CDR1 and CDR2 are SGDLS and YYNGEE. Between the trimmed V and J ends, which lost 0 bases and 1 base, there was a span of 4 bases. The CDR3 loop spans 14 amino acids. The CDR3 DNA reads as TGTGCCAGCAGCGTAGCCAGGAACACCGGGGAGCTGTTTTTT. It encodes CASSVARNTGELFF.

The chain combines TRBV18 with TRBJ2-7, with TRBD1 identical over 7 bases. The CDR3 length is 13 residues. In germline, CDR1 is KGHSH, CDR2 LQKENI. The ends lost 5 bases at V and 6 bases at J; junction bases unmatched: 7. This chain's CDR3 is CASSSTGVSEQYF. CDR3 nucleotide sequence: TGTGCCAGCTCATCAACAGGGGTTAGCGAGCAGTACTTC.

By share, this clonotype counts as medium-sized (0.01 to 0.1%). The CDR3 coding sequence is TGTGCCAGCAGTTACCCAGGGAGCCATCAGCCCCAGCATTTT. This sequence encodes CASSYPGSHQPQHF. The gene calls are TRBV6-2 or TRBV6-3 and TRBJ1-5; TRBD1 is a possible D gene (5 bases). The ends were cut back, 2 bases at V and 5 bases at J, with 10 bases in the middle. The length of the CDR3 is 14 residues. Germline V lookup: CDR1 MNHEY, CDR2 SVGEGT.

This clonotype was counted only a few times. CDR3 region: CASSSGGTGGLQETQYF. For the CDR3, the DNA is TGCGCCAGCAGCTCCGGGGGGACAGGAGGGCTCCAAGAGACCCAGTACTTC. The V and J genes are TRBV5-1 and TRBJ2-5, with D perhaps TRBD1 (8 bases). The germline gives CDR1 SGHRS, CDR2 YFSETQ. CDR3 size: 17 residues. Trimming stripped 3 bases from V and 1 base from J, with 19 bases between.

By frequency in the sample, this clonotype is medium-sized. The rearrangement uses TRBV4-2 and TRBJ2-4; D gene uncertain. The CDR3 runs 14 residues. CDR1 and CDR2 from the germline V gene are LGHNA and YNFKEQ. V dropped 0 bases and J dropped 5 bases, with 8 bases sitting between them. The CDR3 is CASSQDGLENIQYF. The CDR3 DNA reads TGTGCCAGCAGCCAAGACGGGCTCGAAAACATTCAGTACTTC.

By its share, this clonotype is medium-sized (0.01 to 0.1%). The chain has TRBV18 and TRBJ1-1; D gene uncertain. This CDR3 spans 13 amino acids. V shed 4 bases and J shed 0 bases, with 6 bases lying between them. CDR1 KGHSH and CDR2 LQKENI come from the germline V gene. CDR3 region: CASSQGVNTEAFF. The CDR3 DNA reads as TGTGCCAGCTCACAGGGTGTGAACACTGAAGCTTTCTTT.

V usage is TRBV3-1 and J usage is TRBJ2-1; D is uncertain. The CDR3 is made up of 16 amino acids. V was cut by 0 bases and J by 9 bases, with 18 bases left in between. From germline, CDR1 is LGHDT and CDR2 YNNKEL (reference sequence). The CDR3 loop is CASSQDPVRIRTEQFF. CDR3 nucleotides: TGTGCCAGCAGCCAAGATCCCGTCAGGATACGTACTGAGCAGTTCTTC.

The genes are TRBV2 and TRBJ2-1; TRBD1 matches 9 bases. The CDR3 is 16 residues long. Germline V gives CDR1 SNHLY, CDR2 FYNNEI. Unmatched junction bases numbered 6, after V lost 6 bases and J lost 0 bases. CDR3 in DNA: TGTGCCAGCAGCGATCCGGGACAGGGCTCCTACAATGAGCAGTTCTTC. Translation: CASSDPGQGSYNEQFF.

In its sample, this clonotype is medium-sized. This sequence joins TRBV5-1 and TRBJ2-1; no definite D call. The V gene lost 3 bases and the J gene lost 5 bases, with 3 bases spanning the gap. From germline, CDR1 is SGHRS and CDR2 YFSETQ. This CDR3 is built from 11 residues. DNA of the CDR3: TGCGCCAGCAGCTCAAACAATGAGCAGTTCTTC. It specifies CASSSNNEQFF.

By sample share, this clonotype is medium-sized. The rearrangement joins TRBV10-3 to TRBJ2-1; 10 nucleotides align to TRBD1. The V gene's germline CDR1 is ENHRY and CDR2 SYGVKD. This CDR3 has 16 residues. J lost 0 bases, V lost 2 bases, and 1 base had no gene match. The CDR3 nucleotides read TGTGCCATCAGTGAGGGGACAGGGGACTCCTACAATGAGCAGTTCTTC. Translating it yields CAISEGTGDSYNEQFF.